These T cell receptor beta chains were read from a single sample in a study of blood T cell repertoires in COVID-19. The data were produced by immunoSEQ multiplex PCR, yet TCRdb's version contains in-frame clones alone and is incomplete. The top ten hold less than 3% of the sample, which has about 250,000 clones, around 86% seen once. Sequences were obtained from peripheral blood. Source of these receptors: a young woman with active or convalescent COVID-19. Both conserved end residues are part of each CDR3. A D gene is named only where the DNA matches it firmly. Part of the rows lack a size; the others show once, few, many or a class for expanded clones.

J: TRBJ2-1; D: TRBD1; V: TRBV24-1; size: .; CDR3: CATSDTGQGTDNEQFF; DNA: TGTGCCACCAGTGATACCGGACAGGGTACCGACAATGAGCAGTTCTTC
J: TRBJ2-1; D: TRBD1; V: TRBV4-2; size: .; CDR3: CASSPPGQGVNEQFF; DNA: TGTGCCAGCAGCCCTCCGGGACAGGGGGTTAATGAGCAGTTCTTC
J: TRBJ2-7; D: .; V: TRBV9; size: .; CDR3: CASSVGGRRGFSYEQYF; DNA: TGTGCCAGCAGCGTAGGGGGCCGGCGGGGCTTCTCCTACGAGCAGTACTTC
J: TRBJ2-7; D: .; V: TRBV5-8; size: few; CDR3: CASSSNWDSGGYEQYF; DNA: TGTGCCAGCAGCTCAAATTGGGACAGCGGAGGGTACGAGCAGTACTTC
J: TRBJ2-3; D: .; V: TRBV7-9; size: .; CDR3: CASSLEGGTTDTQYF; DNA: TGTGCCAGCAGCTTAGAGGGCGGGACCACAGATACGCAGTATTTT
J: TRBJ2-1; D: TRBD1; V: TRBV14; size: .; CDR3: CASSPLGDRVNNEQFF; DNA: TGTGCCAGCAGCCCCCTGGGCGACAGGGTCAACAATGAGCAGTTCTTC
J: TRBJ2-3; D: .; V: TRBV5-1; size: .; CDR3: CASSLGAGRISITDTQYF; DNA: TGCGCCAGCAGCTTGGGGGCAGGGAGGATATCTATCACAGATACGCAGTATTTT
J: TRBJ1-1; D: TRBD1; V: TRBV2; size: .; CDR3: CARNLGQGLNTEAFF; DNA: TGTGCCAGAAACTTGGGACAGGGATTGAACACTGAAGCTTTCTTT
J: TRBJ2-1; D: .; V: TRBV5-1; size: .; CDR3: CASSLSLFSNEQFF; DNA: TGCGCCAGCAGCCTAAGTCTTTTTTCCAATGAGCAGTTCTTC
J: TRBJ1-5; D: .; V: TRBV28; size: few; CDR3: CASSSGYQPQHF; DNA: TGTGCCAGCAGCTCGGGATATCAGCCCCAGCATTTT
J: TRBJ2-5; D: TRBD2; V: TRBV7-2; size: .; CDR3: CASSPRRGGETQYF; DNA: TGTGCCAGCAGCCCCCGGCGGGGGGGGGAGACCCAGTACTTC
J: TRBJ1-3; D: .; V: TRBV30; size: .; CDR3: CAWNQGYGNTIYF; DNA: TGTGCCTGGAACCAGGGGTATGGAAACACCATATATTTT
J: TRBJ1-1; D: .; V: TRBV24-1; size: .; CDR3: CATSDPGQGTEAFF; DNA: TGTGCCACCAGTGACCCGGGACAAGGCACTGAAGCTTTCTTT
J: TRBJ1-1; D: .; V: TRBV28; size: .; CDR3: CASSLRTPMGGTEAFF; DNA: TGTGCCAGCAGTTTGCGAACACCTATGGGGGGCACTGAAGCTTTCTTT
J: TRBJ2-1; D: .; V: TRBV5-1; size: .; CDR3: CASSPGTPFEGEQFF; DNA: TGCGCCAGCAGCCCCGGGACTCCCTTCGAAGGTGAGCAGTTCTTC
J: TRBJ2-3; D: TRBD2; V: TRBV30; size: .; CDR3: CAWSLAGGTDTQYF; DNA: TGTGCCTGGAGTTTAGCGGGGGGGACAGATACGCAGTATTTT
J: TRBJ2-1; D: .; V: TRBV7-8; size: .; CDR3: CASSPGNNEQFF; DNA: TGTGCCAGCAGCCCAGGGAACAATGAGCAGTTCTTC
J: TRBJ2-7; D: .; V: TRBV18; size: .; CDR3: CASSRQGLYEQYF; DNA: TGTGCCAGCTCCCGTCAGGGACTTTACGAGCAGTACTTC
J: TRBJ1-5; D: .; V: TRBV19; size: .; CDR3: CASQSEAAAVSNQPQHF; DNA: TGTGCCAGCCAAAGCGAGGCAGCCGCGGTTAGCAATCAGCCCCAGCATTTT
J: TRBJ2-6; D: .; V: TRBV14; size: .; CDR3: CASSQLSVGANVLTF; DNA: TGTGCCAGCAGCCAACTCTCTGTTGGGGCCAACGTCCTGACTTTC
J: TRBJ1-1; D: TRBD1; V: TRBV5-1; size: .; CDR3: CASSLAGQGWAFF; DNA: TGCGCCAGCAGCTTGGCAGGACAGGGTTGGGCTTTCTTT
J: TRBJ2-3; D: .; V: TRBV19; size: .; CDR3: CASSIDRGDTQYF; DNA: TGTGCCAGTAGTATAGACCGGGGAGATACGCAGTATTTT
J: TRBJ2-7; D: .; V: TRBV5-1; size: .; CDR3: CASSLAAGSEQYF; DNA: TGCGCCAGCAGCTTGGCGGCAGGGTCCGAGCAGTACTTC
J: TRBJ2-1; D: .; V: TRBV3-1/TRBV3-2; size: once; CDR3: CASSRSYNEQFF; DNA: TGTGCCAGCAGCCGGAGTTACAATGAGCAGTTCTTC
J: TRBJ2-1; D: .; V: TRBV19; size: .; CDR3: CATKEGWNEQFF; DNA: TGTGCCACCAAGGAGGGGTGGAATGAGCAGTTCTTC
J: TRBJ1-5; D: .; V: TRBV5-4; size: few; CDR3: CASSLGPDYPPQHF; DNA: TGTGCCAGCAGCTTGGGCCCGGACTATCCACCCCAGCATTTT
J: TRBJ1-4; D: .; V: TRBV3-1/TRBV3-2; size: .; CDR3: CASSPPDRLEKLFF; DNA: TGTGCCAGCAGCCCGCCGGACAGACTCGAAAAACTGTTTTTT
J: TRBJ1-1; D: .; V: TRBV6-6; size: .; CDR3: CASSQKSGGEAFF; DNA: TGTGCCAGCAGCCAAAAATCGGGGGGGGAAGCTTTCTTT
J: TRBJ2-1; D: TRBD2; V: TRBV6-6; size: .; CDR3: CASSPRLAGALYNEQFF; DNA: TGTGCCAGCAGTCCCCGGCTAGCGGGGGCCTTATACAATGAGCAGTTCTTC
J: TRBJ2-7; D: .; V: TRBV19; size: .; CDR3: CASSIGVGVAYEQYF; DNA: TGTGCCAGTAGTATAGGGGTAGGGGTGGCCTACGAGCAGTACTTC
J: TRBJ1-6; D: TRBD1; V: TRBV9; size: .; CDR3: CASSVDRGGSYNSPLHF; DNA: TGTGCCAGCAGCGTAGACAGGGGGGGCTCCTATAATTCACCCCTCCACTTT
J: TRBJ2-7; D: TRBD2; V: TRBV6-5; size: .; CDR3: CASSLTSGGPHEQYF; DNA: TGTGCCAGCAGTTTGACTAGCGGGGGACCGCACGAGCAGTACTTC
J: TRBJ2-7; D: TRBD2; V: TRBV7-9; size: .; CDR3: CASSPGTSSHEQYF; DNA: TGTGCCAGCAGCCCAGGGACTAGCAGCCACGAGCAGTACTTC
J: TRBJ1-1; D: TRBD1; V: TRBV7-2; size: .; CDR3: CASSLAQGAGTEAFF; DNA: TGTGCCAGCAGCTTAGCACAGGGGGCTGGGACTGAAGCTTTCTTT